The sequence of this TCR beta chain was determined in a study of PD-1 blockade in classical Hodgkin lymphoma. Profiled with immunoSEQ multiplex PCR; TCRdb holds only in-frame clones, not every one. The sample carries tens of thousands of clones, over 60% recorded once. Overall study findings and caveats: Newly diagnosed and completely responding patients shared comparable baseline diversity.

This CDR3 spans 17 amino acids. V shed 0 bases and J shed 0 bases, with 14 bases lying between them. A note on this clone: Antigen unknown.

All trial patients relapsed after autologous stem cell transplantation. Here the sequenced sample was peripheral blood mononuclear cells (PBMCs), taken before the second cycle of nivolumab. V usage is TRBV6-7 and J usage is TRBJ1-1; D remains unclear. TRBV6-7 is an open reading frame, and its role is uncertain. This receptor was identified in a human donor with classical Hodgkin lymphoma. CDR3 bases: TGTGCCAGCAGTTACTCCCTTTTCTCCGGCTTGAACACTGAAGCTTTCTTT. Its protein product is CASSYSLFSGLNTEAFF.